This T cell receptor beta chain was documented in a study of T-cell reconstitution after alpha-beta-depleted transplantation in children. Study outcomes and limitations: Elevated TCRbeta diversity at day 60 was traced, in some patients, to surviving recipient T cells and thymic progenitors. After one year, T-cell counts and TCRbeta diversity mostly came from new T cells.

The library targeted TCRbeta and was prepared with unique molecular identifiers. TCRdb recomputed calls from the PCR reads with MiXCR, one row per CDR3 protein. The sample yields 550,000 to 800,000 distinct CDR3 sequences, approximately 14% seen once. Regarding this clonotype: The antigen is undetermined.

Here the sequenced sample was PBMCs, taken before TCRalphabeta/CD19-depleted stem cell transplant. This receptor was obtained from a girl aged 2 to 9 with congenital amegakaryocytic thrombocytopenia, due to receive a stem cell transplant.

The CDR3 nucleotides are TGTGCCAGCAGCTCCCAGACAGGGCACTACTATGGCTACACCTTC. It translates to CASSSQTGHYYGYTF. This chain connects TRBV7-9 to TRBJ1-2; 7 bases align to TRBD1. This CDR3 is built from 15 residues. V lost 4 bases and J lost 3; bases outside the gene matches: 8. Looked up from germline, CDR1 is SEHNR and CDR2 is FQNEAQ (reference sequence).